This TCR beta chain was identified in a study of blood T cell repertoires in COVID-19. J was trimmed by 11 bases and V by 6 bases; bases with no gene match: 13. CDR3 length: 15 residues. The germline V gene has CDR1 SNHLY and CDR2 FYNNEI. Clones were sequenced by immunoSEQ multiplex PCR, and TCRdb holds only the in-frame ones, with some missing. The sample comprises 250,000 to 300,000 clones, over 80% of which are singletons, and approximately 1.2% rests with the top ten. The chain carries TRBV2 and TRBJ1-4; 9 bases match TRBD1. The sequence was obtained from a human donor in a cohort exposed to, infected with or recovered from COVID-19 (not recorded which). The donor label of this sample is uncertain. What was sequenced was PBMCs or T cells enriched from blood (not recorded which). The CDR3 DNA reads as TGTGCCAGCAGCGTTATCCGGGACAGGGAAGCGAAACTGTTTTTT. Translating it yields CASSVIRDREAKLFF.